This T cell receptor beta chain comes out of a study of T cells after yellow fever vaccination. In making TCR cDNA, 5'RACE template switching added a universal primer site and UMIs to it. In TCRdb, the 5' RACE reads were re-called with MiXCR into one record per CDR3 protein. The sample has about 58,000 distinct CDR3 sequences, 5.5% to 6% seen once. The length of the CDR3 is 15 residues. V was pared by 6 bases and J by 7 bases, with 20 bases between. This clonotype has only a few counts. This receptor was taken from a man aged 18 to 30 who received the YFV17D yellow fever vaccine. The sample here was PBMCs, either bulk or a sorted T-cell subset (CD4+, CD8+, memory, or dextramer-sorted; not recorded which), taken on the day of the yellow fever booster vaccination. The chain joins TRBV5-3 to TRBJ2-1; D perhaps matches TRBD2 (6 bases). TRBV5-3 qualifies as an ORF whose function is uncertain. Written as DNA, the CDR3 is TGTGCCAGAACCAAACTAGCATTGTTGTGGAATGAGCAGTTCTTC. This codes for CARTKLALLWNEQFF.